Sequencing of this TCR beta chain was carried out in a study of CD8+CD57+ T cells in acquired aplastic anemia. J lost 6 bases, V lost 8 bases, and 12 bases had no gene match. The germline CDR1 and CDR2 sequences are SNHLY and FYNNEI. The CDR3 is made up of 14 amino acids. Template material for TCR beta VDJ and CDR3 profiling consisted of genomic DNA. TCRdb reprocessed the reads via MiXCR and lists one record per CDR3 protein. The table includes under 200,000 distinct CDR3 sequences, 48% detected once. In regard to this clonotype: Its antigen is as yet unknown.

Notes on the study in general: The study identified under 30 CD8+ CDR3 sequences shared by patients and controls.

Sequencing involved patients with CD8+CD57+ cell expansion previously shown by flow cytometry. Patient blood was sampled before any therapy had been received. The gene calls are TRBV2 and TRBJ2-7; 8 nucleotides line up with TRBD2. The receptor was isolated from a human donor with aplastic anemia. The sequenced sample consisted of sorted CD4+, CD8+, or CD8+CD57+ T cells (not recorded which) from PBMCs. The CDR3, as DNA: TGTGCCAGCTCCGGGACTAGTGGGAGGAGCGAGCAGTACTTC. Translation gives CASSGTSGRSEQYF.